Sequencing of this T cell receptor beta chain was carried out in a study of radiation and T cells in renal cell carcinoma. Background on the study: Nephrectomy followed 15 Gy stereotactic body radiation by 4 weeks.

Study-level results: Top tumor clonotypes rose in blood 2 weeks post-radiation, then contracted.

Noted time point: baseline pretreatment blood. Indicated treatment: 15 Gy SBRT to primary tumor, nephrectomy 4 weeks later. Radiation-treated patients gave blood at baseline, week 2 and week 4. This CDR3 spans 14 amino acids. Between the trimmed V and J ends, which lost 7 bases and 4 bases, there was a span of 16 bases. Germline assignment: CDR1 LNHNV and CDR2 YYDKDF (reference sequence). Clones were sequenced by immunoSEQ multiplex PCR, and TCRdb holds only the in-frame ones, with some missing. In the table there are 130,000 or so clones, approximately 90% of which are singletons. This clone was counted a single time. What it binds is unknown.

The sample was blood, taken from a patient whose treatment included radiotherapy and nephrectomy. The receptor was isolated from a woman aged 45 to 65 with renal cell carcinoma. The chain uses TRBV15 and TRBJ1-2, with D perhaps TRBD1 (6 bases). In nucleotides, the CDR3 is TGTGCCACCACCAAAGGGGGAGACGGCTATGGCTACACCTTC. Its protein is CATTKGGDGYGYTF.